The TCR beta chain under discussion was sequenced for a study of blood T cell repertoires in COVID-19. About the study: Donors in the United States, Italy and Spain gave samples during acute or convalescent COVID-19. PBMCs, B-cell-depleted T cells, or T cells provided the cDNA or gDNA that made up the material.

In the original analysis: Amplification from reference gene primers served as the basis for estimated nucleated cell counts. Assay used: immunoSEQ multiplex PCR; TCRdb lists only in-frame clones, some missing. The V and J calls and the clone size are those of that table, but D and trimming were determined from the DNA. The data contain about 400,000 clones, more than 70% of them singletons. The germline CDR1 and CDR2 sequences are SGHTS and YDEGEE. This CDR3 is built from 14 residues. V shed 4 bases and J 6 bases; nucleotides not matched to a gene: 8. This clone was recorded once. The sequenced material came from peripheral blood. The chain carries TRBV5-8 and TRBJ1-2, with 8 bases aligning to TRBD1. The sequence derives from a man aged 40-49 years with acute or convalescent COVID-19. The CDR3 protein is CASSKEATGDGYTF. CDR3 bases: TGTGCCAGCAGCAAAGAAGCGACAGGGGATGGCTACACCTTC.